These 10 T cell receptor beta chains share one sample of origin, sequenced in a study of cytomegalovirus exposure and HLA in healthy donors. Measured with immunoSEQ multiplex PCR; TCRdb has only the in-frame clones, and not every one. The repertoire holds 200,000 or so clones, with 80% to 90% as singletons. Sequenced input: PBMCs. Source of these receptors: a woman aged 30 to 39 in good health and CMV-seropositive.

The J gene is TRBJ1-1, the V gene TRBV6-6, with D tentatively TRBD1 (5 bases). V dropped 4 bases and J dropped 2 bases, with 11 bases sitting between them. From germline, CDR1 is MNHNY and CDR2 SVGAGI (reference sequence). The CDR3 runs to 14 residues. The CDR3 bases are TGTGCCAGCAGTTCCTCGGACACTAACACTGAAGCTTTCTTT. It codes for CASSSSDTNTEAFF.

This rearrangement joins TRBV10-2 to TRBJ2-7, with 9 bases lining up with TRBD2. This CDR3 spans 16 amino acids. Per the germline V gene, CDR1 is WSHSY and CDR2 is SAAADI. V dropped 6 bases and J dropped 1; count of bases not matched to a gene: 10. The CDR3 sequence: CASRSYSGSTSYEQYF. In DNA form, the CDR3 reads TGCGCCAGCAGAAGTTATAGCGGGAGTACTTCCTACGAGCAGTACTTC.

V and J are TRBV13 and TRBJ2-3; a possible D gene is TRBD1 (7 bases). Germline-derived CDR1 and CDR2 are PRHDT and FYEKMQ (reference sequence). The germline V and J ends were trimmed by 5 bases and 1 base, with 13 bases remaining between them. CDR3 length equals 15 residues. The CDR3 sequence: CASSPGQRGTDTQYF. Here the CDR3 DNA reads TGTGCCAGCAGCCCGGGACAGCGGGGCACAGATACGCAGTATTTT.

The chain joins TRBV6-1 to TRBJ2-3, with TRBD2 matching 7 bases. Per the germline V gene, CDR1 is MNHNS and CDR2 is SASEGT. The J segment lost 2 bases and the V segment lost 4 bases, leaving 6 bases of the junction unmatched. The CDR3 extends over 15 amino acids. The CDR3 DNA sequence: TGTGCCAGCAGTGGCGGGAGTCCTTCCACAGATACGCAGTATTTT. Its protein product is CASSGGSPSTDTQYF.

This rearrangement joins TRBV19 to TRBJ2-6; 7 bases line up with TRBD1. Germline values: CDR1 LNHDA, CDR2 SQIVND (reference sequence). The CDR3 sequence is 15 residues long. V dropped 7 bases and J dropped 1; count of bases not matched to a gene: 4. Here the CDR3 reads CASTTGPSGANVLTF. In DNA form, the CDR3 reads TGTGCCAGTACGACAGGGCCATCTGGGGCCAACGTCCTGACTTTC.

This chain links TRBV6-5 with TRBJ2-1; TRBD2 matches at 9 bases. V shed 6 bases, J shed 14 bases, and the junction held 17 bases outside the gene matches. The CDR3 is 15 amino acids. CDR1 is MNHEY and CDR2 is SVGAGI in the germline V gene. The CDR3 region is CASSLRPAVAGVKFF. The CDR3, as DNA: TGTGCCAGCAGCCTACGCCCTGCGGTAGCGGGAGTTAAGTTCTTC.

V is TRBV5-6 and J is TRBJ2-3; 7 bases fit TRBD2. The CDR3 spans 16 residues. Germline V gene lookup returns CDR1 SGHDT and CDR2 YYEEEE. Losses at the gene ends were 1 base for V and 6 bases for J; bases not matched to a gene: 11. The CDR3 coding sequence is TGTGCCAGCAGCTTGTTAAGGGAGGGCCTAGGGGATACGCAGTATTTT. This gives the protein CASSLLREGLGDTQYF. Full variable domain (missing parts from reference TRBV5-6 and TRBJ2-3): DAGVTQSPTHLIKTRGQQVTLRCSPKSGHDTVSWYQQALGQGPQFIFQYYEEEERQRGNFPDRFSGHQFPNYSSELNVNALLLGDSALYLCASSLLREGLGDTQYFGPGTRLTVL.

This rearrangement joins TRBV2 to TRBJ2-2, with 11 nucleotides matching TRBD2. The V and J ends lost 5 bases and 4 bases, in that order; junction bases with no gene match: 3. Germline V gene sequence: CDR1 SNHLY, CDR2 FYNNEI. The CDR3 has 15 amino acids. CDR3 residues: CASSLAGGRTGELFF. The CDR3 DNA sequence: TGTGCCAGCAGTTTAGCGGGAGGGCGCACCGGGGAGCTGTTTTTT.

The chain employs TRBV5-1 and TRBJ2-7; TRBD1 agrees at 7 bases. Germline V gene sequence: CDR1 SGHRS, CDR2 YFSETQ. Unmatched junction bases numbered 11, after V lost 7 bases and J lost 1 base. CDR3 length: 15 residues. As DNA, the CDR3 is TGCGCCAGCCAAGAGGGGGCGGATGGTTCCTACGAGCAGTACTTC. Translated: CASQEGADGSYEQYF.

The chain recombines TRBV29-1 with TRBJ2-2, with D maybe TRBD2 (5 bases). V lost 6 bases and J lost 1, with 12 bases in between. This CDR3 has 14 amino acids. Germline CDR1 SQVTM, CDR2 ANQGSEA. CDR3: CSVARRGNTGELFF. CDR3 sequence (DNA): TGCAGCGTGGCCCGTCGGGGGAACACCGGGGAGCTGTTTTTT.